This T cell receptor (beta chain) was profiled in a study of Graves' ophthalmopathy and Graves' hyperthyroidism. The authors amplified TCR beta CDR3 regions, and they did so from RNA transcripts for repertoire sequencing. Second-round multiplex PCR came after first-round RT-PCR with HTBI primers. Via MiXCR, TCRdb re-called the multiplex PCR reads, giving one row per CDR3 protein. The sample has about 230,000 distinct CDR3 sequences, around 45% seen once. Trimming shortened V by 0 bases and J by 3 bases, and 10 bases separated the two germline ends. The CDR3 contains 14 residues. Germline lookup yields CDR1 SGHTS and CDR2 YDEGEE. This clonotype has a count of ten or more.

The chain recombines TRBV5-8 with TRBJ2-7; D may match TRBD1 or TRBD2 (5 bases each). The specimen was peripheral blood. The TCR sequence derives from an adult man with Graves' ophthalmopathy. CDR3 region: CASSLERGIYEQYF. The CDR3 DNA follows: TGTGCCAGCAGCTTGGAACGGGGCATCTACGAGCAGTACTTC. Full variable domain (missing parts from reference TRBV5-8 and TRBJ2-7): EAGVTQSPTHLIKTRGQQATLRCSPISGHTSVYWYQQALGLGLQFLLWYDEGEERNRGNFPPRFSGRQFPNYSSELNVNALELEDSALYLCASSLERGIYEQYFGPGTRLTVT.